This T cell receptor beta chain was recovered during a study of cytomegalovirus exposure and HLA in healthy donors. General study points: The CMV antigen specificity of a few CMV-associated chains was confirmed through in vitro analysis. Earlier findings revealed that most TCR beta V segments proved productive either about 90% or about 30% of the time.

PCR used 60 Vbeta primers and 13 Jbeta primers. Produced via immunoSEQ multiplex PCR; TCRdb's table is partial and in-frame only. The sample consists of roughly 160,000 clones, around 77% of them appearing once. Comment on this clone: What it binds is not known.

Germline V lookup: CDR1 SGHDT, CDR2 YYEEEE. This CDR3 has 16 residues. With 0 bases clipped from V and 4 bases from J, the junction kept 9 bases outside the gene matches. This receptor was obtained from a man in his 60s in good health and CMV-seronegative. The chain carries TRBV5-6 and TRBJ2-7; 8 nucleotides line up with TRBD2. Sequencing was performed on PBMCs. The CDR3 DNA is TGTGCCAGCAGCTTGGCCAGGCTAGCGGGCGAATACGAGCAGTACTTC. Amino acid sequence: CASSLARLAGEYEQYF.